Presented here are 32 T cell receptor beta chains from one specimen sequenced in a study of cytomegalovirus exposure and HLA in healthy donors. The PCR contained 60 Vbeta and 13 Jbeta primers. The table came from immunoSEQ multiplex PCR; TCRdb's copy has only in-frame clones and leaves some out. The sample yields under 150,000 clones, about four fifths seen once. The sequencing input was PBMCs. These receptors were obtained from a woman aged 40 to 50 in good health and CMV-seronegative.

The chain links TRBV7-2 to TRBJ1-4; maybe TRBD1 (5 bases). V gave up 5 bases and J gave up 6 bases, with 16 bases separating them. The CDR3 is made up of 15 amino acids. Germline CDR1 reads SGHTA; CDR2 reads FQGNSA. CDR3 coding DNA: TGTGCCAGCAGCCCCGAGCAGGGCCACTATGAAAAACTGTTTTTT. Its translation is CASSPEQGHYEKLFF.

The chain uses TRBV9 and TRBJ1-2, with TRBD1 matching 8 bases. The CDR3 spans 14 residues. V shed 2 bases, J shed 5 bases, and the junction held 5 bases outside the gene matches. Germline V gene sequence: CDR1 SGDLS, CDR2 YYNGEE. CDR3 residues: CASSVTGEGYGYTF. The CDR3 DNA reads as TGTGCCAGCAGCGTGACAGGGGAGGGATATGGCTACACCTTC. Full variable domain (remainder filled in from reference TRBV9 and TRBJ1-2): DSGVTQTPKHLITATGQRVTLRCSPRSGDLSVYWYQQSLDQGLQFLIQYYNGEERAKGNILERFSAQQFPDLHSELNLSSLELGDSALYFCASSVTGEGYGYTFGSGTRLTVV.

The genes are TRBV5-1 and TRBJ2-7, with unresolved D. The CDR3 runs to 11 residues. The V gene lost 1 base and the J gene lost 7 bases, with 6 bases spanning the gap. Germline V gives CDR1 SGHRS, CDR2 YFSETQ. The chain's CDR3 is CASSLLEEQYF. In DNA form, the CDR3 reads TGCGCCAGCAGCTTGCTGGAGGAGCAGTACTTC.

The J gene is TRBJ1-5, the V gene TRBV28; possibly TRBD1 for D (5 bases). CDR1 and CDR2 (germline): MDHEN, SYDVKM. V was pared by 0 bases and J by 3 bases, with 9 bases between. This CDR3 is 15 amino acids long. CDR3 loop: CASSLWGGPNQPQHF. CDR3 bases: TGTGCCAGCAGTTTATGGGGGGGACCCAATCAGCCCCAGCATTTT.

The chain combines TRBV2 with TRBJ2-5, with a possible D match to TRBD2 (5 bases). The V end lost 7 bases, the J end lost 7 bases, and 16 bases lay between the germline ends. This CDR3 comprises 13 residues. CDR1 is SNHLY and CDR2 is FYNNEI in the germline V gene. The CDR3 loop reads CASKVRVRGTQYF. The DNA for the CDR3 is TGTGCCAGCAAAGTGCGGGTACGAGGGACCCAGTACTTC.

The V gene is TRBV2, the J gene TRBJ1-2; D gene uncertain. The length of the CDR3 is 14 residues. V lost 2 bases and J 3 bases, leaving 10 bases between the germline ends. The V gene's germline CDR1 is SNHLY and CDR2 FYNNEI. DNA of the CDR3: TGTGCCAGCAGTGAACTGCGGGTTGACTATGGCTACACCTTC. Its translation: CASSELRVDYGYTF. The whole variable domain, filled in from reference TRBV2 and TRBJ1-2, reads EPEVTQTPSHQVTQMGQEVILRCVPISNHLYFYWYRQILGQKVEFLVSFYNNEISEKSEIFDDQFSVERPDGSNFTLKIRSTKLEDSAMYFCASSELRVDYGYTFGSGTRLTVV.

This rearrangement joins TRBV6-1 to TRBJ2-5; the D gene is possibly TRBD2 (6 bases). With 3 bases removed from V and 11 bases from J, the gap between germline ends came to 13 bases. CDR3 size: 12 residues. Looked up from germline, CDR1 is MNHNS and CDR2 is SASEGT. The CDR3: CASSDYPGEQYF. In DNA form, the CDR3 reads TGTGCCAGCAGTGATTACCCGGGAGAGCAGTACTTC.

The chain is built from TRBV7-9 and TRBJ2-7; no firm D call. The V end lost 5 bases, the J end lost 2 bases, and 10 bases lay between the germline ends. The CDR3 runs 13 residues. Looked up from germline, CDR1 is SEHNR and CDR2 is FQNEAQ (reference sequence). The chain's CDR3 is CASSPFGAYEQYF. In DNA, the CDR3 is TGTGCCAGCAGCCCCTTTGGAGCCTACGAGCAGTACTTC. Full variable domain (rest looked up from reference TRBV7-9 and TRBJ2-7): DTGVSQNPRHKITKRGQNVTFRCDPISEHNRLYWYRQTLGQGPEFLTYFQNEAQLEKSRLLSDRFSAERPKGSFSTLEIQRTEQGDSAMYLCASSPFGAYEQYFGPGTRLTVT.

The chain uses TRBV29-1 and TRBJ2-1, with D perhaps matching TRBD1 (6 bases). Trimming removed 5 bases from V and 1 base from J, with 12 bases in between. CDR1 and CDR2 (germline): SQVTM, ANQGSEA. The CDR3 runs 14 residues. CDR3: CSVRGRGSYNEQFF. The CDR3 DNA sequence: TGCAGCGTTAGGGGCAGGGGTTCCTACAATGAGCAGTTCTTC.

The chain employs TRBV5-5 and TRBJ1-5; D might be TRBD1 (5 bases). CDR3 length: 15 residues. The V end was cut by 3 bases, the J end by 0 bases, with 10 bases between. Germline-derived CDR1 and CDR2 are SGHKS and YYEKEE (reference sequence). CDR3 region: CASSSSGNSNQPQHF. As DNA, the CDR3 is TGTGCCAGCAGCTCATCAGGGAATAGCAATCAGCCCCAGCATTTT.

This chain connects TRBV7-8 to TRBJ2-3; unclear D gene. The germline V and J ends were trimmed by 4 bases and 5 bases, with 13 bases remaining between them. Germline V gives CDR1 SGHVS, CDR2 FQNEAQ. The CDR3 runs to 14 residues. Here the CDR3 reads CASSSEPGRDTQYF. In DNA, the CDR3 is TGTGCCAGCAGCTCAGAACCGGGTAGAGATACGCAGTATTTT.

V usage is TRBV4-3 and J usage is TRBJ1-5, with D unresolved. The CDR3 has 16 residues. V lost 0 bases, J lost 3 bases, and 12 bases lay in between. Germline CDR1 reads LGHNA; CDR2 reads YSLEER. CDR3 protein: CASSQDVSGFNQPQHF. CDR3 nucleotides: TGCGCCAGCAGCCAAGATGTTTCGGGTTTCAATCAGCCCCAGCATTTT.

The gene calls are TRBV6-1 and TRBJ2-3; 11 nucleotides agree with TRBD2. V lost 2 bases to trimming and J lost 5 bases; unmatched junction nucleotides: 3. Germline V lookup: CDR1 MNHNS, CDR2 SASEGT. CDR3 length equals 15 residues. The CDR3: CASSELAGGGDTQYF. DNA for the CDR3: TGTGCCAGCAGTGAACTAGCGGGAGGAGGAGATACGCAGTATTTT.

This clone came up a few times. This rearrangement joins TRBV11-2 to TRBJ2-5; tentatively, D is TRBD2 (6 bases). V was cut by 6 bases and J by 3 bases, with 11 bases left in between. This CDR3 region has 13 residues. Per the germline V gene, CDR1 is SGHAT and CDR2 is FQNNGV. Written as DNA, the CDR3 is TGTGCCAGCAGTTGGGGGGAGAAAGAGACCCAGTACTTC. Its translation: CASSWGEKETQYF.

The chain combines TRBV27 with TRBJ2-1; 12 bases align to TRBD2. The CDR3 totals 16 residues. Germline V gene sequence: CDR1 MNHEY, CDR2 SMNVEV (reference sequence). Trimming at V came to 5 bases and at J to 3 bases, leaving 5 bases not matched to a gene. The CDR3 reads CASSTLTSGGYNEQFF. In DNA form, the CDR3 reads TGTGCCAGCAGTACGTTGACTAGCGGGGGCTACAATGAGCAGTTCTTC.

This sequence joins TRBV9 and TRBJ1-1, with a weak D call TRBD1 (5 bases). V shed 4 bases and J shed 0 bases, with 13 bases lying between them. Germline V CDR1 and CDR2: SGDLS, YYNGEE. The CDR3 runs 15 residues. The CDR3 region has the DNA TGTGCCAGCAGCAGGGAGGGGAGATTGAACACTGAAGCTTTCTTT. Residues: CASSREGRLNTEAFF.

The rearrangement joins TRBV7-3 to TRBJ2-7; 10 nucleotides agree with TRBD1. The germline CDR1 and CDR2 sequences are SGHTA and FQGTGA. This CDR3 is 15 amino acids long. J lost 1 base, V lost 5 bases, and 5 bases had no gene match. CDR3 DNA: TGTGCCAGCAGCGCCACGGGACAGGGGTCCTACGAGCAGTACTTC. Residues: CASSATGQGSYEQYF.

V usage is TRBV7-8 and J usage is TRBJ2-5; 7 bases align to TRBD1. With V trimmed by 2 bases and J by 3 bases, 12 bases remained unmatched. CDR3 length: 17 residues. Germline-derived CDR1 and CDR2 are SGHVS and FQNEAQ. The CDR3: CASSLWVRTTGKETQYF. CDR3 DNA: TGTGCCAGCAGCTTATGGGTCCGGACGACAGGGAAAGAGACCCAGTACTTC.

This chain uses TRBV29-1 with TRBJ1-5; 9 bases agree with TRBD1. J gave up 5 bases and V 6 bases, and 5 bases lay outside the gene matches. The CDR3 loop spans 13 amino acids. The V gene's germline CDR1 is SQVTM and CDR2 ANQGSEA. The CDR3 spells CSVGTGQYQPQHF. CDR3 coding DNA: TGCAGCGTGGGGACAGGGCAGTATCAGCCCCAGCATTTT. The full variable domain, with the rest looked up from reference TRBV29-1 and TRBJ1-5, is SAVISQKPSRDICQRGTSLTIQCQVDSQVTMMFWYRQQPGQSLTLIATANQGSEATYESGFVIDKFPISRPNLTFSTLTVSNMSPEDSSIYLCSVGTGQYQPQHFGDGTRLSIL.

The chain combines TRBV7-2 with TRBJ1-4, with D maybe TRBD1 (6 bases). This CDR3 has 15 amino acids. Germline assignment: CDR1 SGHTA and CDR2 FQGNSA. Trimming removed 5 bases at V and 6 bases at J, with 16 bases between. This CDR3 reads CASSRDRAGDEKLFF. The CDR3 DNA follows: TGTGCCAGCAGCCGGGATAGGGCAGGGGATGAAAAACTGTTTTTT.

This clone was found once. The V call is TRBV28, the J call TRBJ1-2; D remains unclear. V was clipped by 7 bases and J by 3 bases, with 12 bases between them. CDR1 and CDR2 from the germline V gene are MDHEN and SYDVKM. This CDR3 is 13 amino acids long. The CDR3 sequence: CASIREAYYGYTF. For the CDR3, the DNA is TGTGCCAGCATCCGGGAGGCGTACTATGGCTACACCTTC.

The chain recombines TRBV4-2 with TRBJ1-1; D is perhaps TRBD1 (6 bases). CDR3 size: 15 residues. V shed 1 base and J shed 0 bases, with 9 bases lying between them. Germline-derived CDR1 and CDR2 are LGHNA and YNFKEQ. The CDR3 nucleotides read TGTGCCAGCAGCCAAGGAGGGACATTGAACACTGAAGCTTTCTTT. Its protein product is CASSQGGTLNTEAFF.

V gene TRBV5-3 combines with J gene TRBJ1-1; 9 positions agree with TRBD1. Being an ORF, TRBV5-3 has a function that is uncertain. The CDR3 runs 14 residues. The V segment lost 3 bases and the J segment 4 bases; nucleotides outside the gene matches: 4. The chain's CDR3 is CARSSATGGTEAFF. CDR3 nucleotides: TGTGCCAGAAGCTCAGCGACAGGGGGCACTGAAGCTTTCTTT.

This clone came up a few times. V usage is TRBV4-2 and J usage is TRBJ1-4, with 7 bases matching TRBD1. Germline lookup yields CDR1 LGHNA and CDR2 YNFKEQ. The CDR3 is made up of 14 amino acids. Trimming at V came to 4 bases and at J to 5 bases, leaving 4 bases not matched to a gene. CDR3 sequence: CASSLGQENEKLFF. CDR3 sequence (DNA): TGTGCCAGCAGCCTAGGACAGGAGAATGAAAAACTGTTTTTT.

The V and J genes are TRBV2 and TRBJ2-7; 11 bases match TRBD1. This CDR3 has 14 residues. Germline V gene data show CDR1 as SNHLY and CDR2 as FYNNEI. After removal of 6 bases from V and 4 bases from J, the junction contained 5 bases not matched to a gene. The chain's CDR3 is CASRVGQGAYEQYF. The CDR3 DNA reads as TGTGCCAGCAGAGTCGGACAGGGGGCTTACGAGCAGTACTTC.

This clone showed up just once. This chain links TRBV7-8 with TRBJ2-6, with TRBD1 as a possible D gene (6 bases). Between the trimmed V and J ends, which lost 5 bases and 3 bases, there was a span of 23 bases. The CDR3 sequence is 19 residues long. Germline values: CDR1 SGHVS, CDR2 FQNEAQ. The CDR3 nucleotides read TGTGCCAGCAGCCCTAATCCGGGACACCTCTTAAGTGGGGCCAACGTCCTGACTTTC. The encoded protein is CASSPNPGHLLSGANVLTF.

The sample holds one count of this clone. V gene TRBV5-6 combines with J gene TRBJ2-7; D is undetermined. This CDR3 contains 14 residues. CDR1 is SGHDT, CDR2 YYEEEE, per germline. Trimming cost V 3 bases and J 2 bases, with 12 bases left between them. In nucleotides, the CDR3 is TGTGCCAGCAGCTCGACCGACATCACCTACGAGCAGTACTTC. Encoded protein: CASSSTDITYEQYF.

The chain links TRBV5-1 to TRBJ2-1; the match to TRBD2 covers 7 bases. Trimming cost V 0 bases and J 6 bases; bases outside gene matches: 9. The germline gives CDR1 SGHRS, CDR2 YFSETQ. The CDR3 sequence is 16 residues long. This chain's CDR3 is CASSLGIGAGPNEQFF. In DNA form, the CDR3 reads TGCGCCAGCAGCTTGGGAATAGGAGCGGGGCCCAATGAGCAGTTCTTC.

J is TRBJ2-3 and V is TRBV4-2; tentatively, D is TRBD2 (7 bases). This CDR3 is 16 amino acids long. The ends were cut back, 4 bases at V and 1 base at J, with 15 bases in the middle. The germline gives CDR1 LGHNA, CDR2 YNFKEQ. For the CDR3, the DNA is TGTGCCAGCAGCCTCAGACTAGGGGGGGGCACAGATACGCAGTATTTT. This sequence encodes CASSLRLGGGTDTQYF.

The rearrangement uses TRBV19 and TRBJ2-3, with 8 bases lining up with TRBD2. This CDR3 is 15 amino acids long. Germline CDR1 is LNHDA and CDR2 is SQIVND (reference sequence). J lost 6 bases, V lost 8 bases, and 13 bases had no gene match. In DNA form, the CDR3 reads TGTGCCAGTCCACAGGGCGGGGGGCTGGGGGATACGCAGTATTTT. Its translation is CASPQGGGLGDTQYF.

The chain combines TRBV30 with TRBJ2-4; TRBD2 agrees at 7 bases. The CDR3 covers 16 residues. V dropped 2 bases and J dropped 0; count of bases not matched to a gene: 7. CDR1 is GTSNPN and CDR2 is SVGIG in the germline V gene (reference sequence). Here the CDR3 DNA reads TGTGCCTGGAGTAGCCCGGGGACTATAGCCAAAAACATTCAGTACTTC. Its translation is CAWSSPGTIAKNIQYF.

The sample holds one count of this clone. This sequence joins TRBV6-6 and TRBJ2-1, with no clear D. Between the trimmed V and J ends, which lost 4 bases and 6 bases, there was a span of 7 bases. This CDR3 comprises 12 residues. CDR1 is MNHNY, CDR2 SVGAGI, per germline (reference sequence). CDR3 coding DNA: TGTGCCAGCAGTTCGCTAGGCAATGAGCAGTTCTTC. Translation gives CASSSLGNEQFF.